These 7 T cell receptor beta chains share one sample of origin, sequenced in a study of blood T cell repertoires in COVID-19 (dated by TCRdb to 2019 to 2021). To prepare the library, the immunoSEQ multiplex PCR assay was applied. TCRdb mirrors the immuneACCESS table, restricted to in-frame sequences. Some clones are absent from its copies; in checked studies, under half trace to an unresolved V gene, and the reason for the others is unknown. This sample has about 140,000 clones in its table, and approximately 79% of those were observed once. Roughly 3.6% of the sample goes to the ten largest clones. The sequenced sample was peripheral blood. These receptors came from a man between 60 and 75 years old with acute or convalescent COVID-19.

The chain employs TRBV7-2 and TRBJ1-3; D ambiguous. The CDR3 contains 13 residues. CDR1 SGHTA and CDR2 FQGNSA come from the germline V gene. V lost 4 bases and J lost 0, with 4 bases in between. The CDR3 reads CASSSNSGNTIYF. CDR3 nucleotide sequence: TGTGCCAGCAGCTCCAACTCTGGAAACACCATATATTTT. Looking up the rest from reference TRBV7-2 and TRBJ1-3 gives the full variable domain: GAGVSQSPSNKVTEKGKDVELRCDPISGHTALYWYRQSLGQGLEFLIYFQGNSAPDKSGLPSDRFSAERTGGSVSTLTIQRTQQEDSAVYLCASSSNSGNTIYFGEGSWLTVV.

The chain uses TRBV29-1 and TRBJ2-1, with D perhaps TRBD2 (5 bases). CDR1 is SQVTM, CDR2 ANQGSEA, per germline. The CDR3 spans 12 residues. Trimming removed 2 bases at V and 9 bases at J, with 11 bases between. The CDR3 loop is CSVEPTSIEQFF. The CDR3 DNA reads as TGCAGCGTTGAACCCACTAGTATTGAGCAGTTCTTC.

This rearrangement joins TRBV29-1 to TRBJ2-3; D perhaps matches TRBD2 (6 bases). CDR3 size: 13 residues. Deletions cut 8 bases from V and 1 base from J, with 13 bases between. Germline values: CDR1 SQVTM, CDR2 ANQGSEA. The CDR3 nucleotides read TGCAGCTCTGCGGGCGGGGGCACAGATACGCAGTATTTT. Protein product: CSSAGGGTDTQYF.

This chain links TRBV3-1 (or the pseudogene TRBV3-2) with TRBJ1-2, with 10 bases matching TRBD1. The CDR3 runs 14 residues. V lost 5 bases and J lost 2; bases outside the gene matches: 2. Germline lookup yields CDR1 LGHDT and CDR2 YNNKEL (reference sequence). The CDR3 loop reads CASSSGQGNYGYTF. DNA of the CDR3: TGTGCCAGCAGCTCGGGACAGGGGAACTATGGCTACACCTTC.

The rearrangement uses TRBV7-2 and TRBJ2-1; 7 bases fit TRBD1. The ends lost 5 bases at V and 8 bases at J; junction bases unmatched: 6. The CDR3 spans 13 residues. Germline values: CDR1 SGHTA, CDR2 FQGNSA. The CDR3 DNA reads TGTGCCAGCAGCCCCGGGACAGAGTATGAGCAGTTCTTC. The encoded protein is CASSPGTEYEQFF.

J is TRBJ1-2 and V is TRBV10-3; 9 bases map to TRBD1. Germline assignment: CDR1 ENHRY and CDR2 SYGVKD. The CDR3 sequence is 16 residues long. V dropped 3 bases and J dropped 2; count of bases not matched to a gene: 7. CDR3 in DNA: TGTGCCATCAGTGACCCCCGGACAGGGGAGAACTATGGCTACACCTTC. Amino acids: CAISDPRTGENYGYTF.

The chain recombines TRBV6-5 with TRBJ1-4; 8 bases fit TRBD1. This CDR3 comprises 14 residues. V trimming: 8 bases; J trimming: 5 bases; junction bases outside the gene matches: 7. Germline V gives CDR1 MNHEY, CDR2 SVGAGI. CDR3 protein: CASRPDRENEKLFF. CDR3 bases: TGTGCCAGCCGCCCGGACAGGGAGAATGAAAAACTGTTTTTT.